The 8 T cell receptor beta chains in this list originate from one sample, sequenced in a study of blood T cell repertoires in COVID-19. Profiling relied on immunoSEQ multiplex PCR, and the TCRdb table lists in-frame clones only, not all of them. The profile shows roughly 200,000 clones, roughly 82% of them singletons. Material for sequencing was PBMCs or T cells enriched from blood (not recorded which). Receptors originate from a woman between 55 and 75 years old with acute COVID-19.

The chain employs TRBV12-3 or TRBV12-4 and TRBJ1-2; D call uncertain. V lost 6 bases, J lost 6 bases, and 14 bases lay in between. This CDR3 contains 13 residues. CDR3 in DNA: TGTGCCAGCAGACAACAGAGAGATAATGGCTACACCTTC. Its protein product is CASRQQRDNGYTF.

The chain links TRBV30 to TRBJ2-5; a possible D gene is TRBD2 (6 bases). Germline assignment: CDR1 GTSNPN and CDR2 SVGIG (reference sequence). CDR3 size: 13 residues. The ends were cut back, 0 bases at V and 5 bases at J, with 10 bases in the middle. The CDR3 is CAWSVLLAETQYF. As DNA, the CDR3 is TGTGCCTGGAGTGTACTTCTAGCGGAGACCCAGTACTTC.

The gene calls are TRBV27 and TRBJ1-5, with 7 positions matching TRBD1. Germline-derived CDR1 and CDR2 are MNHEY and SMNVEV (reference sequence). V gave up 5 bases and J gave up 7 bases; unmatched junction bases: 8. This CDR3 is 14 amino acids long. CDR3 bases: TGTGCCAGCAGTCATACAGGGGTCGGACAGCCCCAGCATTTT. It specifies CASSHTGVGQPQHF.

The chain recombines TRBV4-3 with TRBJ1-2, with D possibly being TRBD1 (5 bases). V was pared by 0 bases and J by 2 bases, with 10 bases between. CDR1 and CDR2 (germline): LGHNA, YSLEER. CDR3 length equals 15 residues. In DNA, the CDR3 is TGCGCCAGCAGCCAAGATGCGGGGCGGAACTATGGCTACACCTTC. Its translation: CASSQDAGRNYGYTF.

The chain joins TRBV19 to TRBJ1-5; tentative D call: TRBD1 (5 bases). Germline-derived CDR1 and CDR2 are LNHDA and SQIVND (reference sequence). The CDR3 totals 17 residues. Trimming removed 2 bases at V and 0 bases at J, with 14 bases between. The CDR3 here is CASSITGGLYSNQPQHF. Written as DNA, the CDR3 is TGTGCCAGTAGTATAACTGGGGGACTGTATAGCAATCAGCCCCAGCATTTT.

The chain employs TRBV19 and TRBJ2-5; 7 positions agree with TRBD2. The germline V gene encodes CDR1 LNHDA and CDR2 SQIVND (reference sequence). Trimming removed 5 bases from V and 5 bases from J; junction bases left unmatched: 8. The CDR3 sequence is 14 residues long. Here the CDR3 DNA reads TGTGCCAGTAGTGGGGGAGGGGCTTGGGAGACCCAGTACTTC. Protein: CASSGGGAWETQYF.

This clone showed up just once. The chain is built from TRBV1 and TRBJ2-2; TRBD1 was called by the table and not checked on the DNA. TRBV1 is given as a pseudogene. The CDR3 loop spans 13 amino acids. The DNA for the CDR3 is TGCACCTTAGGGGGCCTGAACACCGGGGAGCTGTTTTTT. Translated: CTLGGLNTGELFF.

This clone was seen only once. This chain connects TRBV4-2 to TRBJ2-1; possible D gene TRBD2, 7 bases. Per the germline V gene, CDR1 is LGHNA and CDR2 is YNFKEQ. The V gene lost 0 bases and the J gene lost 4 bases, with 13 bases spanning the gap. The CDR3 length is 16 residues. The CDR3 sequence is CASSQDRGAVYNEQFF. The DNA for the CDR3 is TGTGCCAGCAGCCAAGACCGGGGGGCCGTATACAATGAGCAGTTCTTC.